The 23 T cell receptor beta chains below come from one sample, sequenced in a study of cytomegalovirus exposure and HLA in healthy donors. This PCR relied on a set of 60 Vbeta primers and 13 Jbeta primers. Produced via immunoSEQ multiplex PCR; TCRdb's table is partial and in-frame only. In the table there are fewer than 300,000 clones, 70% to 90% of which are singletons. What was sequenced was PBMCs. These receptors were taken from a man aged 40-55 years in good health and CMV-seropositive.

This chain connects TRBV4-1 to TRBJ1-1; D unclear. The germline gives CDR1 MGHRA, CDR2 YSYEKL. This CDR3 contains 17 residues. Trimming took 1 base from V and 1 from J, leaving 16 bases between them. CDR3 nucleotide sequence: TGCGCCAGCAGCCAAGTCCATCCGCAGGCTACGAACACTGAAGCTTTCTTT. This translates into CASSQVHPQATNTEAFF.

The chain combines TRBV6-1 with TRBJ2-3, with D possibly matching TRBD1 (5 bases). This CDR3 is 15 amino acids long. Germline V lookup: CDR1 MNHNS, CDR2 SASEGT. V was trimmed by 8 bases and J by 6 bases, leaving 21 bases between them. CDR3 protein: CASEEKVGAVDTQYF. The CDR3, as DNA: TGTGCCAGCGAGGAAAAGGTAGGGGCCGTGGATACGCAGTATTTT.

The V call is TRBV6-5, the J call TRBJ2-5; a weak D match, TRBD1 (6 bases). Germline V gives CDR1 MNHEY, CDR2 SVGAGI. The V end was cut by 6 bases, the J end by 5 bases, with 16 bases between. The CDR3 sequence is 14 residues long. In nucleotides, the CDR3 is TGTGCCAGCAGGATCGGGACACCGGGGGAGACCCAGTACTTC. Amino acid sequence: CASRIGTPGETQYF.

The rearrangement links TRBV28 to TRBJ1-1; possibly TRBD1 for D (5 bases). The CDR3 runs 15 residues. Trimming took off 3 bases at V and 4 bases at J, with 15 bases between the two ends. Germline V gene data show CDR1 as MDHEN and CDR2 as SYDVKM. The CDR3 region has the DNA TGTGCCAGCAGTTTGGGGCAAGGCGGGGGCACTGAAGCTTTCTTT. This sequence encodes CASSLGQGGGTEAFF.

The chain's CDR3 is CASSPRPGGLDEQFF. The DNA of the CDR3 is TGTGCCAGCTCACCAAGGCCAGGGGGTCTCGATGAGCAGTTCTTC. The V gene is TRBV18, the J gene TRBJ2-1; the match to TRBD1 covers 7 bases. The CDR3 is 15 amino acids. Trimming removed 2 bases from V and 8 bases from J; junction bases left unmatched: 9. CDR1 and CDR2 from the germline V gene are KGHSH and LQKENI.

As concerns this clone: Sequence at one end of the junction differs from germline and may be a read error. The rearrangement links TRBV7-7 to TRBJ2-3; TRBD1 matches at 8 bases. This CDR3 contains 21 residues. The germline gives CDR1 SSHAT, CDR2 FNYEAQ (reference sequence). The CDR3 spells CASSLTPPNPNRQGSTDTQYF. In DNA form, the CDR3 reads TGTGCTAGCAGCTTAACGCCCCCTAACCCTAACCGACAGGGGAGCACAGATACGCAGTATTTT. The variable domain in full, completed from reference TRBV7-7 and TRBJ2-3, reads GAGVSQSPRYKVTKRGQDVTLRCDPISSHATLYWYQQALGQGPEFLTYFNYEAQPDKSGLPSDRFSAERPEGSISTLTIQRTEQRDSAMYRCASSLTPPNPNRQGSTDTQYFGPGTRLTVL.

The chain links TRBV7-9 to TRBJ2-5, with 8 positions matching TRBD2. The DNA end favors TRBJ2-7, so the J call may be wrong. Germline V gene data show CDR1 as SEHNR and CDR2 as FQNEAQ (reference sequence). The CDR3 length is 13 residues. The CDR3 nucleotides read TGTGCCAGCAGCCCCAGCGGGGGCTACGAGCAGTACTTC. Translated: CASSPSGGYEQYF.

The sample holds one count of this clone. The chain uses TRBV28 and TRBJ1-2; 10 bases align to TRBD1. V was pared by 11 bases and J by 4 bases, with 4 bases of the junction left unmatched. Germline V gene sequence: CDR1 MDHEN, CDR2 SYDVKM. This CDR3 comprises 12 residues. The CDR3 coding sequence is TGTGCCGGGAGGGACAGGGGCTATGGCTACACCTTC. This translates into CAGRDRGYGYTF.

The chain recombines TRBV5-1 with TRBJ2-3; 14 bases fit TRBD2. After removal of 2 bases from V and 3 bases from J, the junction contained 5 bases not matched to a gene. The CDR3 runs 17 residues. Germline CDR1 SGHRS, CDR2 YFSETQ. CDR3 in amino acids: CASSLARTSGRTDTQYF. CDR3 nucleotide sequence: TGCGCCAGCAGCTTAGCCCGGACTAGCGGGAGGACAGATACGCAGTATTTT. Combining the CDR3 with reference TRBV5-1 and TRBJ2-3 gives the whole variable domain KAGVTQTPRYLIKTRGQQVTLSCSPISGHRSVSWYQQTPGQGLQFLFEYFSETQRNKGNFPGRFSGRQFSNSRSEMNVSTLELGDSALYLCASSLARTSGRTDTQYFGPGTRLTVL.

This chain uses TRBV10-3 with TRBJ1-1, with D perhaps TRBD1 (5 bases). CDR3 length: 13 amino acids. Per the germline V gene, CDR1 is ENHRY and CDR2 is SYGVKD. Trimming pared 6 bases from V and 1 base from J, leaving 9 bases between. The CDR3 coding sequence is TGTGCCATCAGCGGGACTACGAACACTGAAGCTTTCTTT. Amino acids: CAISGTTNTEAFF.

CDR3 residues: CASSVSGTAYEQYF. The CDR3 DNA follows: TGTGCCAGCAGCGTCAGTGGGACAGCCTACGAGCAGTACTTC. The chain carries TRBV7-9 and TRBJ2-7; 7 nucleotides align to TRBD1. The CDR3 has 14 residues. Germline CDR1 reads SEHNR; CDR2 reads FQNEAQ (reference sequence). V lost 5 bases, J lost 2 bases, and 6 bases stayed unmatched.

The J gene is TRBJ2-7, the V gene TRBV28; 7 bases line up with TRBD1. With 5 bases clipped from V and 2 bases from J, the junction kept 12 bases outside the gene matches. The CDR3 sequence is 16 residues long. Germline CDR1 reads MDHEN; CDR2 reads SYDVKM. For the CDR3, the DNA is TGTGCCAGCAGTGCAACCACCGGGACAGACCCCTACGAGCAGTACTTC. It encodes CASSATTGTDPYEQYF.

V and J are TRBV5-1 and TRBJ2-1; possible D gene TRBD2, 5 bases. Germline V gives CDR1 SGHRS, CDR2 YFSETQ. CDR3 size: 16 residues. V was cut by 5 bases and J by 1 base, with 16 bases left in between. Here the CDR3 DNA reads TGCGCCAGCAGTATCGTCTTTGCGGGTTCCTACAATGAGCAGTTCTTC. Protein product: CASSIVFAGSYNEQFF.

This clone occurred a few times. The V and J genes are TRBV6-5 and TRBJ1-4, with D maybe TRBD1 (6 bases). Per the germline V gene, CDR1 is MNHEY and CDR2 is SVGAGI. The CDR3 sequence is 15 residues long. The ends were cut back, 7 bases at V and 0 bases at J, with 12 bases in the middle. CDR3 amino acids: CASTAGAATNEKLFF. Here the CDR3 DNA reads TGTGCCAGCACCGCAGGGGCCGCAACTAATGAAAAACTGTTTTTT.

V and J are TRBV6-5 and TRBJ2-7; a possible D gene is TRBD2 (6 bases). The V and J ends lost 0 bases and 3 bases respectively, with 12 bases between them. CDR1 MNHEY and CDR2 SVGAGI come from the germline V gene. The CDR3 has 15 amino acids. CDR3 DNA: TGTGCCAGCAGTTACTCCTCCGGGAGCAACTACGAGCAGTACTTC. Residues: CASSYSSGSNYEQYF.

The rearrangement joins TRBV10-1 to TRBJ1-5, with no clear D. Looked up from germline, CDR1 is WNHNN and CDR2 is SYGVQD (reference sequence). This CDR3 spans 13 amino acids. V dropped 7 bases and J dropped 4 bases, with 11 bases sitting between them. CDR3 bases: TGCGCCAGCATCGGGTCGTGGAATCAGCCCCAGCATTTT. This gives the protein CASIGSWNQPQHF.

This chain joins TRBV18 and TRBJ1-1; a weak D match, TRBD1 (5 bases). The length of the CDR3 is 15 residues. V was clipped by 4 bases and J by 1 base, with 13 bases between them. Germline V gene lookup returns CDR1 KGHSH and CDR2 LQKENI. CDR3 sequence reads: CASSRMTAKNTEAFF. In DNA, the CDR3 is TGTGCCAGCTCACGAATGACAGCCAAGAACACTGAAGCTTTCTTT. The full variable domain, with the rest looked up from reference TRBV18 and TRBJ1-1, is NAGVMQNPRHLVRRRGQEARLRCSPMKGHSHVYWYRQLPEEGLKFMVYLQKENIIDESGMPKERFSAEFPKEGPSILRIQQVVRGDSAAYFCASSRMTAKNTEAFFGQGTRLTVV.

The chain couples TRBV9 to TRBJ2-1; TRBD2 matches 10 bases. Germline V lookup: CDR1 SGDLS, CDR2 YYNGEE. The CDR3 is 15 amino acids. Unmatched junction bases numbered 7, after V lost 6 bases and J lost 4 bases. This chain's CDR3 is CASTPGLASYNEQFF. CDR3 nucleotides: TGTGCCAGCACCCCGGGACTAGCGTCGTACAATGAGCAGTTCTTC.

The chain uses TRBV27 and TRBJ2-1; TRBD2 matches at 12 bases. The CDR3 is 19 amino acids. Germline loops: CDR1 MNHEY, CDR2 SMNVEV (reference sequence). The V gene end was trimmed by 6 bases and the J gene end by 0 bases; junction bases not matched to a gene: 12. In nucleotides, the CDR3 is TGTGCCAGCAGCTATCTTGGGCTAGCGGGAGGGCACTCCTACAATGAGCAGTTCTTC. Translated: CASSYLGLAGGHSYNEQFF.

The V gene is TRBV19, the J gene TRBJ2-2, with 9 bases fitting TRBD2. The CDR3 length is 15 residues. The V segment lost 5 bases and the J segment 5 bases; nucleotides outside the gene matches: 6. CDR1 is LNHDA and CDR2 is SQIVND in the germline V gene (reference sequence). The CDR3 sequence is CASSPLSGSTGELFF. The CDR3 DNA follows: TGTGCCAGTAGTCCCCTTAGCGGGAGTACCGGGGAGCTGTTTTTT.

The chain couples TRBV27 to TRBJ1-1; tentatively, D is TRBD1 (5 bases). Trimming pared 6 bases from V and 4 bases from J, leaving 24 bases between. Looked up from germline, CDR1 is MNHEY and CDR2 is SMNVEV (reference sequence). The CDR3 is 17 amino acids. Here the CDR3 DNA reads TGTGCCAGCAGACCCTCTCCGGTGAGGGCGGGGGGCACTGAAGCTTTCTTT. Translation gives CASRPSPVRAGGTEAFF.

This chain links TRBV25-1 with TRBJ1-3, with D unresolved. Looked up from germline, CDR1 is MGHDK and CDR2 is SYGVNS. This CDR3 region has 13 residues. Trimming shortened V by 3 bases and J by 2 bases, and 5 bases separated the two germline ends. The CDR3 DNA is TGTGCCAGCAGTGATAGTCCTGGAAACACCATATATTTT. Residues: CASSDSPGNTIYF.

The rearrangement links TRBV28 to TRBJ2-1; 9 positions match TRBD2. After removal of 1 base from V and 5 bases from J, the junction contained 9 bases not matched to a gene. CDR3 length equals 17 residues. CDR1 is MDHEN, CDR2 SYDVKM, per germline. CDR3 loop: CASSLLLAGGPDNEQFF. The DNA of the CDR3 is TGTGCCAGCAGTTTATTGTTGGCGGGAGGGCCCGACAATGAGCAGTTCTTC.